This T cell receptor beta chain was captured by sequencing in a study of cytomegalovirus exposure and HLA in healthy donors. This PCR relied on a set of 60 Vbeta primers and 13 Jbeta primers. Here immunoSEQ multiplex PCR was the method, and the copy in TCRdb shows in-frame clones only, minus some. Recorded for this sample: more than 100,000 clones. Germline V gives CDR1 MNHNS, CDR2 SASEGT. The CDR3 sequence is 13 residues long. V was shortened by 4 bases and J by 6 bases, with 9 bases between the two germline ends. This chain joins TRBV6-1 and TRBJ2-2; no clear D gene. This TCR derives from a man between 40 and 49 years old in good health and CMV-seronegative. Sequencing was performed on PBMCs. The CDR3 DNA reads as TGTGCCAGCAGTGTGGGTCGGGCCGGGGAGCTGTTTTTT. Its protein product is CASSVGRAGELFF.